This TCR beta chain was observed in a study of OX40 agonist ivuxolimab in advanced cancers. Across the whole study: Patients treated during dose escalation were battling hepatocellular carcinoma, melanoma, renal cell or head and neck cancer. Study results and limitations: Doses of 0.1 to 3.0 mg/kg were accompanied by clonal expansion of CD4+ and CD8+ blood T cells by week 6. Some of the lowest clonal expansion was seen in partial responders at 0.1-3.0 mg/kg.

Notes on this clone: No antigen is known for it.

Profiling relied on immunoSEQ multiplex PCR, and the TCRdb table lists in-frame clones only, not all of them. The sample yields about 48,000 clones, about 83% seen once. The cohort excluded patients with autoimmune disease history or systemic immunosuppression. Material: CD4+ or CD8+ T cells sorted from blood, obtained in a trial of the OX40 agonist ivuxolimab. The receptor comes from an adult with an advanced solid tumor such as melanoma, head and neck, liver or kidney cancer.

The CDR3 coding sequence is TGTGCCAGCAGCTTGACAGGGGGAATGAACACTGAAGCTTTCTTT. It yields the protein CASSLTGGMNTEAFF. This rearrangement joins TRBV7-9 to TRBJ1-1; TRBD1 agrees at 9 bases. CDR1 and CDR2 (germline): SEHNR, FQNEAQ (reference sequence). This CDR3 is 15 amino acids long. The junction had 2 bases not matched to a gene; V was cut back by 3 bases and J by 0 bases.